This entry lists 4 T cell receptor beta chains sequenced from one sample in a study of T cells in Graves' hyperthyroidism and ophthalmopathy. TCR beta CDR3 region amplification was performed from RNA transcripts. With the HTBI primer set, the TCR CDR3 went through a first round of RT-PCR. TCRdb called the multiplex PCR reads again in MiXCR, with one record for every CDR3 protein. The sample carries 600,000 or so distinct CDR3 sequences, roughly 15% recorded once. Material: blood. These receptors were obtained from a woman between 25 and 40 years old with Graves' hyperthyroidism.

This clonotype has a handful of counts. The chain links TRBV20-1 to TRBJ1-5; possibly TRBD1 for D (6 bases). This CDR3 comprises 15 residues. V lost 6 bases and J lost 4, with 19 bases in between. Germline V gene sequence: CDR1 DFQATT, CDR2 SNEGSKA (reference sequence). The CDR3 region has the DNA TGCAGTGCGCGACAACAGGGCGTGAAAAATCAGCCCCAGCATTTT. Translating gives CSARQQGVKNQPQHF.

The rearrangement joins TRBV6-9 to TRBJ2-1; 13 positions agree with TRBD2. V dropped 3 bases and J dropped 4; count of bases not matched to a gene: 3. The CDR3 contains 16 residues. Germline CDR1 MNHGY, CDR2 SVAAGI. The CDR3 nucleotides are TGTGCCAGCAGTTACGGACTAGCGGGAGTATACAATGAGCAGTTCTTC. Translation: CASSYGLAGVYNEQFF.

This clonotype was detected only a few times. The rearrangement uses TRBV5-1 and TRBJ1-2; 9 nucleotides agree with TRBD1. With V trimmed by 4 bases and J by 7 bases, 8 bases remained unmatched. Germline loops: CDR1 SGHRS, CDR2 YFSETQ. The CDR3 extends over 14 amino acids. CDR3 region: CASSKGQGRSGYTF. The CDR3 DNA follows: TGCGCCAGCAGCAAAGGACAGGGGCGAAGTGGCTACACCTTC.

This clonotype has just a few counts. V is TRBV10-3 and J is TRBJ2-2; unclear D gene. This CDR3 comprises 13 residues. Trimming stripped 0 bases from V and 6 bases from J, with 5 bases between. Germline V gene data show CDR1 as ENHRY and CDR2 as SYGVKD. The CDR3 region has the DNA TGTGCCATCAGTGAGTCGAGCGCCGGGGAGCTGTTTTTT. Its protein product is CAISESSAGELFF.